Reported below is one T cell receptor beta chain. Its antigen remains unknown. The CDR3 length is 11 residues. Deletions cut 0 bases from V and 2 bases from J, with 2 bases between. CDR1 is GTSNPN, CDR2 SVGIG, per germline (reference sequence). This record comes from a study of CD4+ T cells in melanoma. Study-wide points: Neoantigen-specific CD4+ T cells in melanoma reportedly had diverse differentiation states.

Assay used: immunoSEQ multiplex PCR; TCRdb lists only in-frame clones, some missing. Among some 20,000 clones, 83% were seen once, and the ten largest hold 5.1%. The specimen sequenced was cells from a culture (not recorded whether cultured in vitro). This sequence was found in a human donor with melanoma. The chain has TRBV30 and TRBJ2-7; D uncertain. The CDR3 reads CAWSVAYEQYF. The CDR3 DNA reads as TGTGCCTGGAGTGTAGCCTACGAGCAGTACTTC.